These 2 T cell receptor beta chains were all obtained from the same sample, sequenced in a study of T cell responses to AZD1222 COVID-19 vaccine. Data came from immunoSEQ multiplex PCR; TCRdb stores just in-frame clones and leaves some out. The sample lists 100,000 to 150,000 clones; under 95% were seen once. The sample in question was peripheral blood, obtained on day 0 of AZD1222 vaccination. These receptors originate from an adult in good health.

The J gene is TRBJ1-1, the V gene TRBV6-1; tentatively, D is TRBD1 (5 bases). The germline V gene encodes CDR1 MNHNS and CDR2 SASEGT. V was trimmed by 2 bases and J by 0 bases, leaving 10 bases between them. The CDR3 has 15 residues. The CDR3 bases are TGTGCCAGCAGTGAATGGGGACCCATGAACACTGAAGCTTTCTTT. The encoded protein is CASSEWGPMNTEAFF.

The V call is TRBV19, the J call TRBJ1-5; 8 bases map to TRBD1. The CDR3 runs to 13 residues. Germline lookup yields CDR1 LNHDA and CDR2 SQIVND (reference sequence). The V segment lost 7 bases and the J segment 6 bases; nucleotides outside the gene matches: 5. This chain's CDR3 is CASNDRGGQPQHF. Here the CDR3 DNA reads TGTGCCAGTAATGACAGGGGAGGTCAGCCCCAGCATTTT.